This T cell receptor beta chain was identified during a study of cytomegalovirus exposure and HLA in healthy donors. With 0 bases clipped from V and 5 bases from J, the junction kept 5 bases outside the gene matches. CDR1 and CDR2 from the germline V gene are SGHTA and FQGNSA. The CDR3 length is 15 residues. Regarding this clone: Its antigen is not identified.

Some clones are missing from TCRdb's copy, which holds only in-frame ones; the method was immunoSEQ multiplex PCR. Of under 200,000 clones listed, less than 90% are singletons. Whole-study findings and limits: Rare TCR sequences predominated, though certain public TCRs were found in many donors.

The chain employs TRBV7-2 and TRBJ1-1; TRBD1 aligns across 8 bases. The source is a woman aged 18-35 years in good health and CMV-seronegative. Sequenced sample: PBMCs. CDR3 residues: CASSLAQGAMTEAFF. The CDR3 coding sequence is TGTGCCAGCAGCTTAGCGCAGGGGGCCATGACTGAAGCTTTCTTT. Based on the CDR3 plus reference TRBV7-2 and TRBJ1-1, the full variable domain is GAGVSQSPSNKVTEKGKDVELRCDPISGHTALYWYRQSLGQGLEFLIYFQGNSAPDKSGLPSDRFSAERTGGSVSTLTIQRTQQEDSAVYLCASSLAQGAMTEAFFGQGTRLTVV.